What follows describes a single T cell receptor beta chain. One entry per CDR3 protein, called by TCRdb with MiXCR from the RT-PCR reads. The sample holds some 500,000 distinct CDR3 sequences, approximately 15% seen once. The V and J ends lost 7 bases and 1 base, in that order; junction bases with no gene match: 3. The length of the CDR3 is 14 residues. Germline V gene sequence: CDR1 MRHNA, CDR2 SNTAGT. These data belong to a study of response to subunit inactivated influenza vaccine. The chain employs TRBV6-4 and TRBJ2-2, with TRBD2 matching over 7 bases. This material consisted of CD4+ T cells sorted from PBMCs, taken roughly 24 months after vaccination. The receptor was isolated from a man aged 45-69 years who received an inactivated influenza vaccine. CDR3 bases: TGTGCCAGCAAGGGAGGGGTGAACACCGGGGAGCTGTTTTTT. Encoded protein: CASKGGVNTGELFF.